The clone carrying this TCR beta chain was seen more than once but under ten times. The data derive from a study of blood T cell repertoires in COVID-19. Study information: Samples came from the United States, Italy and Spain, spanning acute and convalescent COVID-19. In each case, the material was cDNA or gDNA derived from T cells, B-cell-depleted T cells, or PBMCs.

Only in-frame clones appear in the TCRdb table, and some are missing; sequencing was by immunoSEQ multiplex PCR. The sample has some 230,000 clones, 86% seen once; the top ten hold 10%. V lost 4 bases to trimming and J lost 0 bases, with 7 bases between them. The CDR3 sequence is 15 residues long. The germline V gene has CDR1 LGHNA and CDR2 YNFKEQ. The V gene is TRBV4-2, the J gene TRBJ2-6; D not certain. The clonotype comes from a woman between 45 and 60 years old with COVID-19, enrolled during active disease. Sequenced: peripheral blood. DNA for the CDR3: TGTGCCAGCAGCCCCACTGGCTCTGGGGCCAACGTCCTGACTTTC. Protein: CASSPTGSGANVLTF.